This T cell receptor (beta chain) was documented in a study of T-cell memory formation after mild COVID-19. Study observations and caveats: Contracting clones from day 15 to 85 had balanced CD4/CD8; later expanders favoured CD4+. Pre-infection memory carried some responding clones, suggesting that cross-reactive memory joined.

TCRdb recomputed calls from the 5' RACE reads with MiXCR, one row per CDR3 protein. The data show 55,000 to 75,000 distinct CDR3 sequences, about 27% seen once. Remarks on this clonotype: What it recognizes is unknown.

Germline V lookup: CDR1 SGHAT, CDR2 FQNNGV. The CDR3 contains 13 residues. V was clipped by 0 bases and J by 2 bases, with 3 bases between them. The TCR was taken from a man aged 18 to 30 who had mild COVID-19 (a few samples of this study predate the infection). Cell type and time point are not known. The material sequenced was PBMCs or a T cell subset sorted from them (not recorded which). This chain connects TRBV11-2 to TRBJ2-3; unclear D gene. The CDR3 DNA is TGTGCCAGCAGCTTAGAGCTCACAGATACGCAGTATTTT. It yields the protein CASSLELTDTQYF.